Below are 14 T cell receptor beta chains sequenced from a single sample in a study of blood T cell repertoires in COVID-19 (dated by TCRdb to the early 2020s). The library was prepared using the immunoSEQ multiplex PCR assay. TCRdb re-hosts the immuneACCESS table, in-frame sequences only. Its copies lack some clones; in the studies checked, an unresolved V gene accounts for under half of them, and the cause for the rest is not known. The sample table holds about 90,000 clones, of which approximately 80% were seen once. Of the sample, 25% to 40% falls within the top ten clones. What was sequenced was peripheral blood. These receptors came from a woman older than 75 with active or convalescent COVID-19.

The chain combines TRBV5-1 with TRBJ1-1; no clear D gene. Germline lookup yields CDR1 SGHRS and CDR2 YFSETQ. The CDR3 runs 13 residues. V lost 4 bases to trimming and J lost 3 bases, with 10 bases between them. The CDR3 protein is CASSKLSDTEAFF. CDR3 sequence (DNA): TGCGCCAGCAGCAAGCTAAGTGACACTGAAGCTTTCTTT.

The V and J genes are TRBV5-5 and TRBJ1-6; D may be TRBD1 (5 bases). CDR3 length: 15 amino acids. Trimming took 0 bases from V and 7 from J, leaving 11 bases between them. Germline V gene data show CDR1 as SGHKS and CDR2 as YYEKEE (reference sequence). CDR3 DNA: TGTGCCAGCAGCTTGGATCGGGGGTTAAATTCACCCCTCCACTTT. It specifies CASSLDRGLNSPLHF. The complete variable domain, with remaining parts taken from reference TRBV5-5 and TRBJ1-6, reads DAGVTQSPTHLIKTRGQQVTLRCSPISGHKSVSWYQQVLGQGPQFIFQYYEKEERGRGNFPDRFSARQFPNYSSELNVNALLLGDSALYLCASSLDRGLNSPLHFGNGTRLTVT.

This clone appeared a few times. CDR3 loop: CASSIRDRVPGELFF. The DNA of the CDR3 is TGTGCCAGTAGTATTAGGGACAGGGTACCCGGGGAGCTGTTTTTT. V gene TRBV19 combines with J gene TRBJ2-2, with 9 bases that match TRBD1. This CDR3 has 15 amino acids. Germline CDR1 reads LNHDA; CDR2 reads SQIVND (reference sequence). The trim removed 3 bases at V and 6 bases at J, leaving 5 bases unmatched. Full variable domain (missing parts from reference TRBV19 and TRBJ2-2): DGGITQSPKYLFRKEGQNVTLSCEQNLNHDAMYWYRQDPGQGLRLIYYSQIVNDFQKGDIAEGYSVSREKKESFPLTVTSAQKNPTAFYLCASSIRDRVPGELFFGEGSRLTVL.

This clone was counted a few times. The genes are TRBV6-2 or TRBV6-3 and TRBJ1-5, with 8 bases that match TRBD1. This CDR3 has 14 amino acids. Trimming removed 5 bases from V and 7 bases from J; junction bases left unmatched: 7. Per the germline V gene, CDR1 is MNHEY and CDR2 is SVGEGT. The CDR3 region is CASSRTGWDQPQHF. For the CDR3, the DNA is TGTGCCAGCAGTCGGACAGGGTGGGACCAGCCCCAGCATTTT.

The chain employs TRBV29-1 and TRBJ1-1; maybe TRBD1 (6 bases). In germline, CDR1 is SQVTM, CDR2 ANQGSEA. Trimming left V 8 bases short and J 4 bases short, with 17 bases between. This CDR3 region has 13 residues. CDR3 in DNA: TGCAGCACCAGCACAGGGATGGGCACTGAAGCTTTCTTT. As protein: CSTSTGMGTEAFF.

The chain couples TRBV6-4 to TRBJ1-1; perhaps TRBD1 as D (5 bases). The CDR3 has 15 residues. Trimming removed 5 bases at V and 5 bases at J, with 18 bases between. CDR1 is MRHNA and CDR2 is SNTAGT in the germline V gene. The DNA of the CDR3 is TGTGCCAGCAGTCTGTACGCGGGGGGAGATACTGAAGCTTTCTTT. Its protein is CASSLYAGGDTEAFF.

The rearrangement links TRBV2 to TRBJ1-2; 8 bases align to TRBD1. The germline V gene has CDR1 SNHLY and CDR2 FYNNEI. V trimming: 1 base; J trimming: 6 bases; junction bases outside the gene matches: 7. The CDR3 has 15 amino acids. CDR3 sequence: CASSEERTGSDGYTF. The CDR3 DNA follows: TGTGCCAGCAGTGAAGAGAGGACAGGGTCGGATGGCTACACCTTC.

This clone showed up just once. The V gene is TRBV29-1, the J gene TRBJ2-3; 7 nucleotides match TRBD2. This CDR3 spans 13 amino acids. Germline CDR1 SQVTM, CDR2 ANQGSEA. Trimming removed 7 bases from V and 0 bases from J; junction bases left unmatched: 4. In DNA form, the CDR3 reads TGCAGCGCGGGACTACCTAGCACAGATACGCAGTATTTT. It is translated as CSAGLPSTDTQYF.

The V gene is TRBV15, the J gene TRBJ2-5; D is possibly TRBD1 (6 bases). This CDR3 region has 15 residues. The germline CDR1 and CDR2 sequences are LNHNV and YYDKDF (reference sequence). V dropped 6 bases and J dropped 3 bases, with 17 bases sitting between them. The CDR3 DNA sequence: TGTGCCACCAGTAGAACAGGGAACAGGGAAGAGACCCAGTACTTC. It encodes CATSRTGNREETQYF.

This chain links TRBV27 with TRBJ2-3; maybe TRBD2 (6 bases). CDR3 size: 16 residues. Trimming stripped 6 bases from V and 3 bases from J, with 19 bases between. Germline CDR1 and CDR2: MNHEY and SMNVEV (reference sequence). The CDR3 loop is CASSPGLPKGTDTQYF. As DNA, the CDR3 is TGTGCCAGCAGCCCGGGACTCCCCAAGGGGACAGATACGCAGTATTTT.

This clone has just a few counts. The chain has TRBV5-1 and TRBJ2-1; 12 bases line up with TRBD2. After removal of 0 bases from V and 8 bases from J, the junction contained 6 bases not matched to a gene. Per germline, CDR1 SGHRS and CDR2 YFSETQ. The length of the CDR3 is 16 residues. The CDR3 is CASSLVTSGSFDEQFF. CDR3 DNA: TGCGCCAGCAGCTTGGTGACTAGCGGGAGCTTCGATGAGCAGTTCTTC.

V is TRBV28 and J is TRBJ1-4, with a tentative D call TRBD1 (6 bases). In germline, CDR1 is MDHEN, CDR2 SYDVKM. This CDR3 contains 15 residues. The V end lost 2 bases, the J end lost 3 bases, and 10 bases lay between the germline ends. CDR3 sequence: CASSLGGAANEKLFF. The CDR3 coding sequence is TGTGCCAGCAGTTTAGGGGGGGCGGCTAATGAAAAACTGTTTTTT.

The V and J genes are TRBV28 and TRBJ2-7; 9 bases are a match to TRBD1. Germline assignment: CDR1 MDHEN and CDR2 SYDVKM. The CDR3 length is 17 residues. Losses at the gene ends were 6 bases for V and 5 bases for J; bases not matched to a gene: 17. The CDR3 sequence: CASSHGTGRPNPNEQYF. In nucleotides, the CDR3 is TGTGCCAGCAGCCACGGGACAGGGAGACCAAACCCCAACGAGCAGTACTTC.

The chain uses TRBV4-3 and TRBJ1-2, with 7 bases aligning to TRBD1. J lost 8 bases, V lost 2 bases, and 2 bases had no gene match. There are 12 residues in the CDR3. The germline CDR1 and CDR2 sequences are LGHNA and YSLEER. The CDR3 loop is CASSQTGVGYTF. The CDR3 DNA sequence: TGCGCCAGCAGCCAAACAGGGGTAGGCTACACCTTC.